What follows are 16 T cell receptor beta chains derived from one specimen sequenced in a study of T-cell reconstitution after alpha-beta-depleted transplantation in children. Unique molecular identifiers were used in preparing the TCRbeta library. TCRdb independently ran MiXCR on the PCR reads; one entry per CDR3 protein. The sample records 81,000 or so distinct CDR3 sequences, around 16% being singletons. The sequencing here drew on PBMCs, mostly from graft donor cells, taken 180 days after TCRalphabeta/CD19-depleted stem cell transplant. These receptors all come from a male patient aged 2 to 9 who had a stem cell transplant for acute lymphoblastic leukemia, so the T cells may come from the graft donor.

This chain links TRBV27 with TRBJ2-2; possibly TRBD2 for D (6 bases). The CDR3 runs 12 residues. Germline CDR1 MNHEY, CDR2 SMNVEV (reference sequence). Trimming removed 10 bases from V and 1 base from J, with 7 bases in between. The CDR3 protein is CAIGGNTGELFF. CDR3 nucleotide sequence: TGTGCCATCGGGGGGAACACCGGGGAGCTGTTTTTT.

V usage is TRBV5-1 and J usage is TRBJ2-2; 11 bases are a match to TRBD2. With V trimmed by 5 bases and J by 3 bases, 6 bases remained unmatched. CDR1 and CDR2 (germline): SGHRS, YFSETQ. The CDR3 has 16 amino acids. The CDR3 loop is CASSLTSGAYTGELFF. The CDR3 nucleotides read TGCGCCAGCAGTTTGACTAGCGGGGCCTACACCGGGGAGCTGTTTTTT.

There are a few counts of this clonotype. The genes are TRBV12-3 or TRBV12-4 and TRBJ2-1; D unclear. The CDR3 contains 15 residues. V was pared by 7 bases and J by 4 bases, with 17 bases between. CDR3 loop: CASIIGGKFYNEQFF. The CDR3 nucleotides are TGTGCCAGCATCATAGGCGGTAAATTTTACAATGAGCAGTTCTTC.

This clonotype was counted only a few times. The gene calls are TRBV11-1 and TRBJ2-7; D is perhaps TRBD2 (6 bases). Per germline, CDR1 SGHAT and CDR2 FQDESV (reference sequence). The V and J ends lost 1 base and 5 bases respectively, with 21 bases between them. The CDR3 contains 17 residues. CDR3 amino acids: CASSLGLRAGGAHEQYF. CDR3 sequence (DNA): TGTGCCAGCAGCTTAGGCCTCCGAGCGGGTGGAGCCCACGAGCAGTACTTC.

This clonotype was counted between two and nine times. The chain recombines TRBV12-3 or TRBV12-4 with TRBJ2-2; D call uncertain. This CDR3 spans 15 amino acids. The ends were cut back, 3 bases at V and 2 bases at J, with 10 bases in the middle. Here the CDR3 reads CASSFMSTNTGELFF. CDR3 in DNA: TGTGCCAGCAGTTTTATGTCGACTAACACCGGGGAGCTGTTTTTT.

This clonotype was seen only a few times. This chain connects TRBV5-1 to TRBJ1-3; a possible D gene is TRBD1 (5 bases). The CDR3 runs 14 residues. Trimming stripped 4 bases from V and 3 bases from J, with 11 bases between. CDR1 is SGHRS, CDR2 YFSETQ, per germline. CDR3 protein: CASSAGTGGNTIYF. The CDR3 region has the DNA TGCGCCAGCAGCGCCGGGACGGGTGGAAACACCATATATTTT. Complete variable domain (other parts from reference TRBV5-1 and TRBJ1-3): KAGVTQTPRYLIKTRGQQVTLSCSPISGHRSVSWYQQTPGQGLQFLFEYFSETQRNKGNFPGRFSGRQFSNSRSEMNVSTLELGDSALYLCASSAGTGGNTIYFGEGSWLTVV.

This sequence joins TRBV5-4 and TRBJ2-7; possible D gene TRBD1, 6 bases. Trimming shortened V by 2 bases and J by 3 bases, and 15 bases separated the two germline ends. Per germline, CDR1 SGHNT and CDR2 YYREEE (reference sequence). This CDR3 comprises 15 residues. CDR3 in DNA: TGTGCCAGCAGCTTCCGGGACCTAGGGGGCTACGAGCAGTACTTC. This translates into CASSFRDLGGYEQYF.

J is TRBJ1-5 and V is TRBV20-1; TRBD1 agrees at 10 bases. Trimming at V came to 4 bases and at J to 1 base, leaving 13 bases not matched to a gene. The CDR3 covers 18 residues. CDR1 is DFQATT, CDR2 SNEGSKA, per germline (reference sequence). CDR3 sequence: CSAKRTGTGEASNQPQHF. In nucleotides, the CDR3 is TGCAGTGCTAAGAGAACCGGGACAGGGGAGGCCAGCAATCAGCCCCAGCATTTT.

On this clonotype: A read error may produce the germline difference seen at one junction end. This chain links TRBV10-3 with TRBJ1-2; D remains ambiguous. CDR1 and CDR2 from the germline V gene are ENHRY and SYGVKD. CDR3 length: 11 amino acids. CDR3 DNA: TGTGCCATCAGTGAGGCATATGGCGACACCTTC. Translation: CAISEAYGDTF.

A word on this clonotype: A much larger clonotype is one base distant, so this may be a read error. The genes are TRBV5-1 and TRBJ1-2; D unresolved. The length of the CDR3 is 14 residues. The germline V gene has CDR1 SGHRS and CDR2 YFSETQ. CDR3 sequence (DNA): TGCGCCAGCATCTTGGCCTTGAAGAACTATGGCTACACCTTC. Translation gives CASILALKNYGYTF.

This clonotype was seen many times. The V and J genes are TRBV6-5 and TRBJ1-6; D is unclear. V lost 2 bases and J lost 9, with 2 bases in between. The CDR3 length is 11 residues. Germline-derived CDR1 and CDR2 are MNHEY and SVGAGI. CDR3 bases: TGTGCCAGCAGTTACAGTTCACCCCTCCACTTT. Its translation is CASSYSSPLHF.

The rearrangement uses TRBV6-5 and TRBJ2-7, with TRBD2 identical over 10 bases. The CDR3 is 15 residues long. From germline, CDR1 is MNHEY and CDR2 SVGAGI. Losses at the gene ends were 5 bases for V and 5 bases for J; bases not matched to a gene: 9. DNA for the CDR3: TGTGCCAGCAGTAACCTAGCGGGGGCGCGAGACGAGCAGTACTTC. It codes for CASSNLAGARDEQYF.

This clonotype was seen only a few times. The chain carries TRBV20-1 and TRBJ2-4; D gene uncertain. Germline CDR1 DFQATT, CDR2 SNEGSKA (reference sequence). Trimming cost V 5 bases and J 1 base, with 15 bases left between them. The CDR3 loop spans 15 amino acids. The CDR3 DNA reads TGCAGTGCTCTGGCACTCCCCGGGGCCAAAAACATTCAGTACTTC. This gives the protein CSALALPGAKNIQYF.

This clonotype has at least ten counts. The rearrangement uses TRBV7-9 and TRBJ2-1; 9 bases align to TRBD1. V dropped 4 bases and J dropped 0; count of bases not matched to a gene: 7. Germline V gene sequence: CDR1 SEHNR, CDR2 FQNEAQ (reference sequence). The CDR3 runs 17 residues. In DNA, the CDR3 is TGTGCCAGCAGCTCGGACAGGGGTCCCTACTCCTACAATGAGCAGTTCTTC. This encodes CASSSDRGPYSYNEQFF.

This clonotype was picked up a small number of times. The rearrangement links TRBV6-5 to TRBJ2-7, with TRBD2 matching 12 bases. The CDR3 consists of 16 residues. Unmatched junction bases numbered 4, after V lost 2 bases and J lost 2 bases. Germline V gene data show CDR1 as MNHEY and CDR2 as SVGAGI. The CDR3 bases are TGTGCCAGCAGTTACACCGGACTAGCGGGGACCTACGAGCAGTACTTC. It codes for CASSYTGLAGTYEQYF.

This clonotype was seen at least ten times. The J gene is TRBJ2-1, the V gene TRBV7-6, with 9 bases that match TRBD2. This CDR3 contains 17 residues. Looked up from germline, CDR1 is SGHVS and CDR2 is FNYEAQ. The V gene end was trimmed by 4 bases and the J gene end by 2 bases; junction bases not matched to a gene: 9. The CDR3 here is CASSSTSSGATYNEQFF. The CDR3 DNA is TGTGCCAGCAGCTCGACTTCTAGCGGGGCGACCTACAATGAGCAGTTCTTC.